This entry is about one TCR beta chain. What it recognizes is unknown. These data are taken from a study of T cell responses to AZD1222 COVID-19 vaccine. Clones were read by immunoSEQ multiplex PCR, and TCRdb kept only the in-frame ones, dropping some. The sample yields roughly 81,000 clones, around 86% seen once. Study-level results: It should be noted that donors were predominantly white British and more often female, and clonal diversity was possibly underestimated. Nearly half of spike-specific TCRs reportedly target unmutated variant regions. Only a handful of AZD1222 recipients were seropositive at baseline.

Trimming removed 3 bases from V and 1 base from J, with 12 bases in between. This CDR3 is 16 amino acids long. Germline-derived CDR1 and CDR2 are MGHDK and SYGVNS. This chain uses TRBV25-1 with TRBJ2-2; the D gene is possibly TRBD1 (5 bases). The TCR originated in an adult in good health. Here the sequenced sample was peripheral blood, taken on day 0 of AZD1222 vaccination. CDR3 coding DNA: TGTGCCAGCAGTGAGGGGCGAGGATGGAACACCGGGGAGCTGTTTTTT. Encoded protein: CASSEGRGWNTGELFF.